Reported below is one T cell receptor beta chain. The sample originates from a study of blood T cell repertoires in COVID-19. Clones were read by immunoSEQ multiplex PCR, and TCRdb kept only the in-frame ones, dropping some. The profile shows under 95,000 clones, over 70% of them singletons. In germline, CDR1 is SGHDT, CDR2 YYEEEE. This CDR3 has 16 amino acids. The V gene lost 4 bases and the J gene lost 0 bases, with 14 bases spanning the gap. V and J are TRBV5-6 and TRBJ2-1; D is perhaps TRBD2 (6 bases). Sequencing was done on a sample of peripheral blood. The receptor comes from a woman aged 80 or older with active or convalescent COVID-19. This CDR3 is CASSPKVGGSYNEQFF. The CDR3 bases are TGTGCCAGCAGCCCCAAGGTGGGGGGCTCCTACAATGAGCAGTTCTTC.